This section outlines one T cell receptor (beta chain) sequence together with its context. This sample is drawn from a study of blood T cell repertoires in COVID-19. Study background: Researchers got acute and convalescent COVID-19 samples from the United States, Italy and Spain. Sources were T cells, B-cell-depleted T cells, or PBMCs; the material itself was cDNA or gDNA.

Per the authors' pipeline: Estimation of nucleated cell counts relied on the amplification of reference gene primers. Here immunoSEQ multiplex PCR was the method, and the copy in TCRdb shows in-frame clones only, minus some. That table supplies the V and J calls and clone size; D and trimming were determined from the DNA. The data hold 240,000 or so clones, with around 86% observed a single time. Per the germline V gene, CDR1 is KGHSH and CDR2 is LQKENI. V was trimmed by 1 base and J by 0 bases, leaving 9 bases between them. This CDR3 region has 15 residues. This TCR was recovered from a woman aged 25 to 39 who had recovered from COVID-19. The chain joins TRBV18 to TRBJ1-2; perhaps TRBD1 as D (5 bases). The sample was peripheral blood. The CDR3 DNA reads TGTGCCAGCTCACCACGGGGCAACCCTAACTATGGCTACACCTTC. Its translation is CASSPRGNPNYGYTF.